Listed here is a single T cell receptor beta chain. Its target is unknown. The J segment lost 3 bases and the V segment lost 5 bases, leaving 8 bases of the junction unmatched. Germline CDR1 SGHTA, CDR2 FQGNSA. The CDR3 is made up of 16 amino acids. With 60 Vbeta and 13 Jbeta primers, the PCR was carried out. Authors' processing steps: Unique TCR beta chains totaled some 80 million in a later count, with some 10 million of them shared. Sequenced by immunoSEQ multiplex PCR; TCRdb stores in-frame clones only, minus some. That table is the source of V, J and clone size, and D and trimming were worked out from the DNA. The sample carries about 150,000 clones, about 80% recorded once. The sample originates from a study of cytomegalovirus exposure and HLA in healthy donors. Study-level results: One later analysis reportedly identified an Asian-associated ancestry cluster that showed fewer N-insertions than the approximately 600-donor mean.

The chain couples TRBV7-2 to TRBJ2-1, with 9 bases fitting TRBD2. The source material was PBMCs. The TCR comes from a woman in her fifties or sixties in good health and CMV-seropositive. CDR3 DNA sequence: TGTGCCAGCAGCGTCTATAGCGGGGGTCTCTACAATGAGCAGTTCTTC. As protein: CASSVYSGGLYNEQFF.